This T cell receptor (beta chain) appears in the sequencing data of a study of blood T cell repertoires in COVID-19. The wider study: Samples representing acute and convalescent COVID-19 were sourced from the United States, Italy and Spain. PBMCs, B-cell-depleted T cells, or T cells provided the cDNA or gDNA that made up the material.

Per the original methods: Estimates of nucleated cell counts were drawn from the amplification of reference gene primers. The method was immunoSEQ multiplex PCR; TCRdb's version includes in-frame clones alone and lacks a portion of them. The V and J calls and the clone size are those of that table, but D and trimming were determined from the DNA. The sample consists of roughly 350,000 clones, 70% to 90% of them appearing once. The receptor was derived from a woman aged 50 to 60 with active or convalescent COVID-19. The sequenced material came from peripheral blood.

In DNA, the CDR3 is TGTGCCAGCTCCCCAGACAGTAATCAGCCCCAGCATTTT. This sequence encodes CASSPDSNQPQHF. The chain links TRBV18 to TRBJ1-5; possible D gene TRBD1, 5 bases. V lost 6 bases, J lost 4 bases, and 10 bases lay in between. The CDR3 has 13 amino acids. Germline V CDR1 and CDR2: KGHSH, LQKENI.